Shown below are 19 T cell receptor beta chains from a single sample sequenced in a study of T-cell reconstitution after alpha-beta-depleted transplantation in children. Unique molecular identifiers were incorporated into the prepared TCRbeta library. Using its own MiXCR run on the PCR reads, TCRdb lists one record per CDR3 protein. Of about 600,000 distinct CDR3 sequences in the sample, over 10% were seen once. The sample here was PBMCs, mostly from graft donor cells, taken 360 days after TCRalphabeta/CD19-depleted stem cell transplant. The receptors shown here come from a male patient younger than 18 who had a stem cell transplant for acute myeloid leukemia, so the T cells may come from the graft donor.

This clonotype turned up a few times. CDR3 loop: CSVAPGTAFSDTQYF. CDR3 sequence (DNA): TGCAGCGTTGCCCCCGGGACAGCTTTTTCAGATACGCAGTATTTT. The chain combines TRBV29-1 with TRBJ2-3; TRBD1 matches at 7 bases. The CDR3 is 15 residues long. V was pared by 4 bases and J by 4 bases, with 11 bases of the junction left unmatched. Germline CDR1 SQVTM, CDR2 ANQGSEA.

The chain recombines TRBV7-3 with TRBJ2-5; 8 positions match TRBD2. V was clipped by 5 bases and J by 4 bases; unmatched bases: 12. From germline, CDR1 is SGHTA and CDR2 FQGTGA. The length of the CDR3 is 16 residues. The CDR3 spells CASSPSPGGRSETQYF. The CDR3 DNA reads as TGTGCCAGCAGCCCCTCCCCGGGAGGGCGGTCAGAGACCCAGTACTTC.

This clonotype was recorded at least ten times. V usage is TRBV12-3 or TRBV12-4 and J usage is TRBJ2-3; D gene ambiguous. V lost 1 base and J 8 bases, leaving 7 bases between the germline ends. The CDR3 contains 12 residues. The DNA of the CDR3 is TGTGCCAGCAGTTTAGGGCGAACTACGCAGTATTTT. Amino acids: CASSLGRTTQYF.

This clonotype was found a few times. This sequence joins TRBV13 and TRBJ2-7; possibly TRBD1 for D (6 bases). Germline lookup yields CDR1 PRHDT and CDR2 FYEKMQ (reference sequence). V was cut by 4 bases and J by 5 bases, with 18 bases left in between. The CDR3 is made up of 15 amino acids. CDR3 sequence: CASSYRARGPDEQYF. The CDR3 nucleotides read TGTGCCAGCAGCTATAGGGCCAGGGGCCCTGACGAGCAGTACTTC. The variable domain in full, completed from reference TRBV13 and TRBJ2-7, reads AAGVIQSPRHLIKEKRETATLKCYPIPRHDTVYWYQQGPGQDPQFLISFYEKMQSDKGSIPDRFSAQQFSDYHSELNMSSLELGDSALYFCASSYRARGPDEQYFGPGTRLTVT.

This clonotype was picked up one time. V gene TRBV20-1 combines with J gene TRBJ2-3; weak D call: TRBD2 (5 bases). The CDR3 totals 14 residues. V was cut by 0 bases and J by 2 bases, with 9 bases left in between. CDR1 and CDR2 from the germline V gene are DFQATT and SNEGSKA (reference sequence). As DNA, the CDR3 is TGCAGTGCTAGAGATGACTACCCCACAGATACGCAGTATTTT. It translates to CSARDDYPTDTQYF.

A few counts support this clonotype. The chain uses TRBV10-2 and TRBJ2-7; 11 bases line up with TRBD1. Germline lookup yields CDR1 WSHSY and CDR2 SAAADI. Trimming cost V 6 bases and J 4 bases; bases outside gene matches: 2. The CDR3 has 13 amino acids. This CDR3 reads CASRGTGGYEQYF. Written as DNA, the CDR3 is TGCGCCAGCAGGGGGACAGGGGGGTACGAGCAGTACTTC.

This chain links TRBV5-1 with TRBJ2-2; no clear D gene. Germline CDR1 is SGHRS and CDR2 is YFSETQ. CDR3 length equals 14 residues. V gave up 4 bases and J gave up 5 bases, with 12 bases separating them. CDR3 bases: TGCGCCAGCAGCCCCGCCGGGCTAACCGGGGAGCTGTTTTTT. Protein: CASSPAGLTGELFF. The full variable domain, with the rest looked up from reference TRBV5-1 and TRBJ2-2, is KAGVTQTPRYLIKTRGQQVTLSCSPISGHRSVSWYQQTPGQGLQFLFEYFSETQRNKGNFPGRFSGRQFSNSRSEMNVSTLELGDSALYLCASSPAGLTGELFFGEGSRLTVL.

The rearrangement joins TRBV7-9 to TRBJ2-1; the match to TRBD1 covers 11 bases. J lost 2 bases, V lost 5 bases, and 8 bases had no gene match. Looked up from germline, CDR1 is SEHNR and CDR2 is FQNEAQ (reference sequence). The CDR3 is 17 residues long. CDR3 sequence: CASSPRPGQGAYNEQFF. DNA of the CDR3: TGTGCCAGCAGCCCCCGCCCGGGACAGGGGGCCTACAATGAGCAGTTCTTC.

The chain joins TRBV5-1 to TRBJ2-7, with D perhaps TRBD2 (6 bases). V lost 1 base and J 1 base, leaving 18 bases between the germline ends. This CDR3 spans 17 amino acids. Germline V gives CDR1 SGHRS, CDR2 YFSETQ. Here the CDR3 reads CASSLLAVVERSYEQYF. The CDR3 coding sequence is TGCGCCAGCAGCTTGTTAGCGGTCGTAGAACGGTCCTACGAGCAGTACTTC.

The chain employs TRBV5-1 and TRBJ2-2; 15 bases align to TRBD2. In germline, CDR1 is SGHRS, CDR2 YFSETQ. Unmatched junction bases numbered 4, after V lost 5 bases and J lost 5 bases. This CDR3 has 16 amino acids. This CDR3 reads CASRGLAGGGTGELFF. DNA for the CDR3: TGCGCCAGCAGGGGACTAGCGGGAGGTGGAACCGGGGAGCTGTTTTTT.

CDR3 loop: CASSPLAFLSYEQYF. The CDR3 region has the DNA TGTGCCAGCAGTCCTCTAGCTTTCCTTTCCTACGAGCAGTACTTC. The chain employs TRBV12-3 or TRBV12-4 and TRBJ2-7, with D perhaps TRBD2 (5 bases). This CDR3 has 15 residues. The ends were cut back, 5 bases at V and 1 base at J, with 15 bases in the middle.

This clonotype has just a few counts. The V gene is TRBV6-4, the J gene TRBJ2-1; D not certain. The CDR3 length is 16 residues. Germline CDR1 reads MRHNA; CDR2 reads SNTAGT. Trimming shortened V by 0 bases and J by 10 bases, and 19 bases separated the two germline ends. CDR3 nucleotide sequence: TGTGCCAGCAGTGACTCGTTTAGACGCCAACCCACCGAGCAGTTCTTC. Residues: CASSDSFRRQPTEQFF.

This chain connects TRBV5-1 to TRBJ2-3; TRBD2 matches at 15 bases. This CDR3 contains 17 residues. Trimming took 1 base from V and 4 from J; bases not matched to a gene: 4. CDR1 is SGHRS, CDR2 YFSETQ, per germline. The CDR3 nucleotides read TGCGCCAGCAGCTTGCCCGGACTAGCGGGAGGGTCAGATACGCAGTATTTT. This codes for CASSLPGLAGGSDTQYF.

This clonotype has just a few counts. This chain links TRBV28 with TRBJ2-4, with a weak D call TRBD1 (5 bases). Germline V lookup: CDR1 MDHEN, CDR2 SYDVKM. V lost 4 bases and J lost 0, with 13 bases in between. The CDR3 totals 16 residues. CDR3 DNA: TGTGCCAGCAGTTCCCCAGGGTCGCGAGCCAAAAACATTCAGTACTTC. Its protein is CASSSPGSRAKNIQYF.

This chain connects TRBV14 to TRBJ2-3, with 16 positions matching TRBD2. This CDR3 comprises 20 residues. Germline CDR1 is SGHDN and CDR2 is FVKESK. V gave up 1 base and J gave up 4 bases; unmatched junction bases: 11. CDR3 amino acids: CASSQVFGTSGRAFPDTQYF. The CDR3 DNA sequence: TGTGCCAGCAGCCAAGTATTCGGGACTAGCGGGAGGGCCTTCCCAGATACGCAGTATTTT.

This clonotype was seen repeatedly, ten times or more. The chain carries TRBV12-3 or TRBV12-4 and TRBJ2-7; 8 bases map to TRBD1. The CDR3 is 13 amino acids. Trimming cost V 2 bases and J 5 bases; bases outside gene matches: 2. CDR3 in amino acids: CASSLPGGDEQYF. DNA for the CDR3: TGTGCCAGCAGTTTACCAGGGGGCGACGAGCAGTACTTC.

This chain connects TRBV7-6 to TRBJ2-5; D unclear. Germline V gene lookup returns CDR1 SGHVS and CDR2 FNYEAQ. The length of the CDR3 is 13 residues. V was pared by 5 bases and J by 5 bases, with 12 bases between. The CDR3 DNA sequence: TGTGCCAGCAGCGGCGGAGAGACGGAGACCCAGTACTTC. Translating gives CASSGGETETQYF.

This clonotype has at least ten counts. This rearrangement joins TRBV4-3 to TRBJ2-1, with D possibly being TRBD2 (5 bases). Germline lookup yields CDR1 LGHNA and CDR2 YSLEER. This CDR3 region has 17 residues. V was clipped by 0 bases and J by 0 bases, with 12 bases between them. CDR3 DNA sequence: TGCGCCAGCAGCCAAGATCCGAGGGTGGCCTCCTACAATGAGCAGTTCTTC. Amino acid sequence: CASSQDPRVASYNEQFF.

This clonotype was observed at least ten times. The rearrangement joins TRBV28 to TRBJ2-5, with D possibly matching TRBD2 (5 bases). The CDR3 consists of 14 residues. Germline V CDR1 and CDR2: MDHEN, SYDVKM. Trimming stripped 2 bases from V and 5 bases from J, with 12 bases between. The CDR3 DNA follows: TGTGCCAGCAGTTTACTGAGGGAGACGGAGACCCAGTACTTC. This gives the protein CASSLLRETETQYF.